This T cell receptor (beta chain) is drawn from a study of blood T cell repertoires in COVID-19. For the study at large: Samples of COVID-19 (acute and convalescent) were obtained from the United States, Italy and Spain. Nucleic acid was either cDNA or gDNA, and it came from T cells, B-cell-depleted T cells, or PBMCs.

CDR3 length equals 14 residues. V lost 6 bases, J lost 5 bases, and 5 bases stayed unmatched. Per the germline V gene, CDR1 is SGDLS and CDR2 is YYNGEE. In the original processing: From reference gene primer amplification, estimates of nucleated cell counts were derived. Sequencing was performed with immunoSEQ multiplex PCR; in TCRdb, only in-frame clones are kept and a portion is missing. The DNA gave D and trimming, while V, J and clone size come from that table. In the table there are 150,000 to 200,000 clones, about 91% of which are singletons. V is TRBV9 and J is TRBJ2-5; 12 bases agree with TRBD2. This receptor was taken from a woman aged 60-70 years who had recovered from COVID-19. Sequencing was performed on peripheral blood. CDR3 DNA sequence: TGTGCCAGCACCCCAACTAGCGGGGGGGAGACCCAGTACTTC. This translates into CASTPTSGGETQYF.